A selection of T cell receptor beta chains follows, all from one sample in a study of cytomegalovirus exposure and HLA in healthy donors. Data came from immunoSEQ multiplex PCR; TCRdb stores just in-frame clones and leaves some out. The data contain some 140,000 clones, approximately 80% of them seen just once; the ten biggest clones take up around 2.2%. The specimen was PBMCs. The receptors stem from a young man in good health and CMV-seronegative. Each CDR3 is given with its conserved first and last residue. The order of the fields is CDR3 protein, CDR3 DNA, J gene, D gene, V gene, clone size. A D gene is named only where the DNA matches it firmly. Clone sizes are given selectively: once, few, many, or a class where the clone is expanded.

CDR3: CASSLGQVLSGNTIYF
DNA: TGTGCCAGCAGCTTAGGGCAGGTCCTCTCTGGAAACACCATATATTTT
J: TRBJ1-3
D: -
V: TRBV7-9
size: -

CDR3: CASSLSGISSYEQYF
DNA: TGCGCCAGCAGCCTTAGCGGGATCAGCTCCTACGAGCAGTACTTC
J: TRBJ2-7
D: TRBD2
V: TRBV4-1
size: -

CDR3: CASSGLGVAGEKLFF
DNA: TGCGCCAGCAGCGGCCTAGGAGTGGCGGGGGAAAAACTGTTTTTT
J: TRBJ1-4
D: -
V: TRBV5-1
size: -

CDR3: CASSLGQLEQYF
DNA: TGTGCCAGCAGTTTAGGACAGCTCGAGCAGTACTTC
J: TRBJ2-7
D: -
V: TRBV28
size: -

CDR3: CASSEGLAGSSYNEQFF
DNA: TGTGCCAGCAGTGAAGGGTTAGCCGGGAGCTCCTACAATGAGCAGTTCTTC
J: TRBJ2-1
D: -
V: TRBV6-1
size: -

CDR3: CASSLGADSYNEQFF
DNA: TGTGCCAGCAGCTTGGGGGCAGACTCCTACAATGAGCAGTTCTTC
J: TRBJ2-1
D: -
V: TRBV5-4
size: few

CDR3: CASTRLGEQFF
DNA: TGTGCCAGCACCCGCCTCGGTGAGCAGTTCTTC
J: TRBJ2-1
D: -
V: TRBV7-9
size: -

CDR3: CASSIKQLPYEQYF
DNA: TGTGCCAGTAGTATAAAACAGCTCCCCTACGAGCAGTACTTC
J: TRBJ2-7
D: -
V: TRBV19
size: -

CDR3: CASSEQLGAHQPQHF
DNA: TGTGCCAGCAGTGAACAGCTAGGGGCCCATCAGCCCCAGCATTTT
J: TRBJ1-5
D: -
V: TRBV6-1
size: -

CDR3: CSVKTGEDTEAFF
DNA: TGCAGCGTTAAGACAGGGGAGGACACTGAAGCTTTCTTT
J: TRBJ1-1
D: TRBD1
V: TRBV29-1
size: -

CDR3: CASSLGLSVVIEQYF
DNA: TGTGCCAGCAGCTTGGGGCTAAGCGTCGTGATCGAGCAGTACTTC
J: TRBJ2-7
D: -
V: TRBV5-6
size: -

CDR3: CASRLLDRGPGANVLTF
DNA: TGTGCCAGCAGGCTATTAGACAGGGGTCCTGGGGCCAACGTCCTGACTTTC
J: TRBJ2-6
D: TRBD1
V: TRBV27
size: -

CDR3: CASSTSGGGYGYTF
DNA: TGTGCCAGCAGTACCTCCGGGGGAGGCTATGGCTACACCTTC
J: TRBJ1-2
D: -
V: TRBV5-4
size: few

CDR3: CASSQSGLAGTYEQYF
DNA: TGTGCCAGCAGCCAATCGGGACTAGCGGGGACCTACGAGCAGTACTTC
J: TRBJ2-7
D: TRBD2
V: TRBV16
size: -

CDR3: CASSLGLAGEQYF
DNA: TGCGCCAGCAGCCTCGGACTAGCGGGCGAGCAGTACTTC
J: TRBJ2-7
D: TRBD2
V: TRBV4-3
size: -

CDR3: CASSLLSASSTPSPLHF
DNA: TGTGCCAGCAGCTTACTATCCGCCTCGTCCACTCCCTCACCCCTCCACTTT
J: TRBJ1-6
D: -
V: TRBV7-8
size: -

CDR3: CASRPEGEQFF
DNA: TGTGCCAGCAGGCCAGAGGGTGAGCAGTTCTTC
J: TRBJ2-1
D: -
V: TRBV27
size: -

CDR3: CAWSYTGTLHNEQFF
DNA: TGTGCCTGGAGTTACACCGGGACTCTCCACAATGAGCAGTTCTTC
J: TRBJ2-1
D: -
V: TRBV30
size: -

CDR3: CASSIQGGGTEAFF
DNA: TGTGCCAGCAGTATACAGGGCGGTGGCACTGAAGCTTTCTTT
J: TRBJ1-1
D: -
V: TRBV7-9
size: -

CDR3: CASSRQRNNEQFF
DNA: TGTGCCAGCAGCAGACAGAGAAACAATGAGCAGTTCTTC
J: TRBJ2-1
D: -
V: TRBV9
size: -

CDR3: CASRSGNILTDTQYF
DNA: TGTGCCAGCAGAAGCGGGAACATTCTCACAGATACGCAGTATTTT
J: TRBJ2-3
D: TRBD2
V: TRBV27
size: -

CDR3: CASSFVMGQTLYEQYF
DNA: TGTGCCAGCAGTTTTGTTATGGGACAGACTTTATACGAGCAGTACTTC
J: TRBJ2-7
D: TRBD1
V: TRBV27
size: -

CDR3: CATSSGQIEKLFF
DNA: TGTGCCACCAGCAGTGGACAGATTGAAAAACTGTTTTTT
J: TRBJ1-4
D: -
V: TRBV15
size: -

CDR3: CASSGSGNSYNEQFF
DNA: TGTGCCAGCAGCGGTAGCGGGAACTCCTACAATGAGCAGTTCTTC
J: TRBJ2-1
D: TRBD2
V: TRBV9
size: -

CDR3: CASSLMQGTEKLFF
DNA: TGTGCCAGCAGCTTAATGCAGGGAACTGAAAAACTGTTTTTT
J: TRBJ1-4
D: -
V: TRBV7-9
size: few

CDR3: CASGVAGFDYGYTF
DNA: TGTGCTAGTGGAGTCGCGGGGTTTGACTATGGCTACACCTTC
J: TRBJ1-2
D: -
V: TRBV12-5
size: -

CDR3: CASSLTSLDTQYF
DNA: TGTGCCAGCAGCTTAACTTCTCTGGATACGCAGTATTTT
J: TRBJ2-3
D: -
V: TRBV7-9
size: -

CDR3: CASSPGTDERETQYF
DNA: TGTGCCAGCAGTCCCGGGACAGACGAGAGAGAGACCCAGTACTTC
J: TRBJ2-5
D: TRBD1
V: TRBV6-6
size: -

CDR3: CASSMSGEGETQYF
DNA: TGTGCCAGCAGCATGAGCGGGGAGGGGGAGACCCAGTACTTC
J: TRBJ2-5
D: TRBD2
V: TRBV9
size: -

CDR3: CASSQDRLDYGYTF
DNA: TGTGCCAGCAGCCAAGACAGGCTCGACTATGGCTACACCTTC
J: TRBJ1-2
D: -
V: TRBV4-2
size: -

CDR3: CASSIWGEETQYF
DNA: TGTGCCAGTAGTATATGGGGGGAAGAGACCCAGTACTTC
J: TRBJ2-5
D: -
V: TRBV19
size: -

CDR3: CAWQVGGDTEAFF
DNA: TGTGCCTGGCAGGTCGGGGGAGACACTGAAGCTTTCTTT
J: TRBJ1-1
D: -
V: TRBV30
size: -

CDR3: CASSIIAGYGYTF
DNA: TGTGCCAGTAGTATAATTGCAGGGTATGGCTACACCTTC
J: TRBJ1-2
D: -
V: TRBV19
size: -

CDR3: CASSPPGLQGTQYF
DNA: TGTGCCAGCTCACCCCCGGGACTTCAGGGGACCCAGTACTTC
J: TRBJ2-5
D: -
V: TRBV18
size: once

CDR3: CASREGTFPYEQYF
DNA: TGTGCCAGCAGGGAGGGGACTTTCCCCTACGAGCAGTACTTC
J: TRBJ2-7
D: -
V: TRBV2
size: -

CDR3: CASSPGQETQYF
DNA: TGCGCCAGCAGCCCCGGGCAAGAGACCCAGTACTTC
J: TRBJ2-5
D: -
V: TRBV5-1
size: -

CDR3: CASSEYSGSQPQHF
DNA: TGTGCCAGCAGTGAATATTCAGGGTCCCAGCCCCAGCATTTT
J: TRBJ1-5
D: -
V: TRBV6-1
size: -

CDR3: CASSQDRGTVGGELFF
DNA: TGCGCCAGCAGCCAAGATCGAGGAACGGTTGGCGGGGAGCTGTTTTTT
J: TRBJ2-2
D: -
V: TRBV4-3
size: few

CDR3: CASGPGQAYEQYF
DNA: TGTGCCAGCGGGCCGGGACAGGCGTACGAGCAGTACTTC
J: TRBJ2-7
D: TRBD1
V: TRBV7-9
size: -

CDR3: CASRPPGGGNQPQHF
DNA: TGTGCCAGCAGACCGCCGGGGGGCGGCAATCAGCCCCAGCATTTT
J: TRBJ1-5
D: -
V: TRBV6-1
size: -

CDR3: CASRLFGDRGGYGYTF
DNA: TGTGCCAGCAGACTCTTTGGGGACAGGGGCGGCTATGGCTACACCTTC
J: TRBJ1-2
D: TRBD1
V: TRBV28
size: -

CDR3: CASSLETNQPQHF
DNA: TGTGCCAGCAGCTTAGAGACAAATCAGCCCCAGCATTTT
J: TRBJ1-5
D: -
V: TRBV11-2
size: -